This T cell receptor (beta chain) was retrieved from a study of shared clonotypes between healthy human individuals. The overall study: Donors had three CD4 naive, three CD4 memory, two CD8 naive and one CD8 memory plate apiece. Notes on the study in general: Only blood was sampled, and tissue TCR repertoires likely differ from blood ones.

Method: immunoSEQ multiplex PCR; TCRdb's copy keeps in-frame clones and lacks some. Of some 2.1 million clones in the sample, 90% to 95% were seen once. V was pared by 6 bases and J by 0 bases, with 12 bases between. The CDR3 length is 14 residues. CDR1 MNHEY and CDR2 SMNVEV come from the germline V gene (reference sequence). All donors qualified as healthy HIV-negative adults and had experienced no recent acute infections or vaccinations. Splitting the CD4+ cells yielded a CD45RA+ naive subset and a CD45RA-negative memory subset. On this clone itself: The antigen remains undetermined.

The sample comprised naive CD4+ T cells sorted from blood. As to subset: CD45RA+ positively selected. V and J are TRBV27 and TRBJ2-7; weak D call: TRBD2 (5 bases). This sequence was found in a man between 18 and 29 years old in good health. DNA of the CDR3: TGTGCCAGCAGAAGTTCGGGGTCCTCCTACGAGCAGTACTTC. Protein product: CASRSSGSSYEQYF.